This TCR beta chain was identified during a study of STAT5B mutations in CD4+ large granular lymphocyte leukemia. Broader study findings: Patient CD4-sorted repertoires looked more clonal than healthy CD4+ repertoires, even without putative leukemic clones. About 26% of private leukemic clonotypes occurred rarely in other patients' non-leukemic repertoires.

Only one count was recorded for this clone. Its antigen is unknown. The table came from immunoSEQ multiplex PCR; TCRdb's copy has only in-frame clones and leaves some out. The sample records about 33,000 clones, about 85% being singletons. The receptor's source is a human donor in good health. The sample was CD4+ T cells from blood buffy coats.

The CDR3 coding sequence is TGTGCCAGCAGTGAACTGACAGACTCTGGAAACACCATATATTTT. Amino acids: CASSELTDSGNTIYF. The rearrangement links TRBV6-1 to TRBJ1-3; D possibly corresponds to TRBD1 (5 bases). Trimming removed 2 bases from V and 0 bases from J, with 8 bases in between. Germline lookup yields CDR1 MNHNS and CDR2 SASEGT. CDR3 length equals 15 residues.